This T cell receptor beta chain was identified during a study of T cells in Graves' hyperthyroidism and ophthalmopathy. General study points: The model's output predicted ophthalmopathy at a median of 6.5 months prior to onset.

Stable hyperthyroidism: no ophthalmopathy progression over 18 months of follow-up. Lactation, pregnancy, other autoimmune disease or uncontrolled infection led to exclusion of patients. The source of the PBMCs was about 10 ml of fresh peripheral blood. CDR3 size: 15 residues. V shed 7 bases and J shed 3 bases, with 19 bases lying between them. CDR1 and CDR2 (germline): SNHLY, FYNNEI. The investigators amplified TCR beta CDR3 regions from RNA transcripts. When the TCR CDR3 underwent first-round RT-PCR, the HTBI primer set was used. One entry per CDR3 protein, called by TCRdb with MiXCR from the multiplex PCR reads. This table holds 75,000 to 100,000 distinct CDR3 sequences, over 50% found once. This clonotype was seen only a few times. The antigen is undetermined.

The TCR originated in a woman between 35 and 50 years old with Graves' hyperthyroidism. Sequencing was performed on blood. This sequence joins TRBV2 and TRBJ2-7; D may be TRBD1 or TRBD2 (7 bases each). For the CDR3, the DNA is TGTGCCAGCACCCTCGACAGGGAGGGGTACTACGAGCAGTACTTC. The encoded protein is CASTLDREGYYEQYF.